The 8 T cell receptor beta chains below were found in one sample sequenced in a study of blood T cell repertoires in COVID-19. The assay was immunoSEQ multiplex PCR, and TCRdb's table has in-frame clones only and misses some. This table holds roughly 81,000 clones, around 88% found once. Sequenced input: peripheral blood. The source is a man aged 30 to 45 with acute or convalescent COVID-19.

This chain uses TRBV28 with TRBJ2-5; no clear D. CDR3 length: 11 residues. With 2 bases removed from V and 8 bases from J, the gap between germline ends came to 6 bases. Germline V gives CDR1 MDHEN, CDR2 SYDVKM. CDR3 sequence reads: CASSLTTTQYF. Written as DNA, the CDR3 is TGTGCCAGCAGTTTAACAACAACCCAGTACTTC.

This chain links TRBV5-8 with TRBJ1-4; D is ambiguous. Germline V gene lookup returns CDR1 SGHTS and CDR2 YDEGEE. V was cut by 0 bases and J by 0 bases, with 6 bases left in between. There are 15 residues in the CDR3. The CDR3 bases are TGTGCCAGCAGCTTGGGAGCTGCAACTAATGAAAAACTGTTTTTT. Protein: CASSLGAATNEKLFF.

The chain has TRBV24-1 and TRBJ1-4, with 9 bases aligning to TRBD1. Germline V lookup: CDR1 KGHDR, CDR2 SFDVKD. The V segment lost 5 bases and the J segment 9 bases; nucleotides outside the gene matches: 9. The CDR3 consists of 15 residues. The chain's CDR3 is CATSGPGQGEQKLFF. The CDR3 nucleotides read TGTGCCACCAGTGGACCGGGACAGGGAGAGCAAAAACTGTTTTTT.

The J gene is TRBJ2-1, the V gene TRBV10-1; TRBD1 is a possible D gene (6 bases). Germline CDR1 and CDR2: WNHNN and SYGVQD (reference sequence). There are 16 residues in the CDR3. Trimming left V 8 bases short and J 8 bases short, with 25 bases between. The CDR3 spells CASRIHRNTGNHEQFF. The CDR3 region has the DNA TGCGCCAGCCGTATTCACCGAAACACAGGGAACCATGAGCAGTTCTTC.

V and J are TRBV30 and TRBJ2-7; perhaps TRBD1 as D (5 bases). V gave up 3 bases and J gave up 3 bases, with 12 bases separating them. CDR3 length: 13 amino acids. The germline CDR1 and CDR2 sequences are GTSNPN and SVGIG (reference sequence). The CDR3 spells CAWRADSYYEQYF. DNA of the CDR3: TGTGCCTGGAGGGCCGACAGTTACTACGAGCAGTACTTC.

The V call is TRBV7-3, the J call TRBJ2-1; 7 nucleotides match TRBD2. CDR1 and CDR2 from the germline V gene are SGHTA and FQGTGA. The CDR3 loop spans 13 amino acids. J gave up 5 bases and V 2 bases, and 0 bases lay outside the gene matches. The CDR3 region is CASSLGTNNEQFF. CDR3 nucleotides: TGTGCCAGCAGCTTAGGGACTAACAATGAGCAGTTCTTC. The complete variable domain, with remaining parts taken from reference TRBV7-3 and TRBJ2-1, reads GAGVSQTPSNKVTEKGKYVELRCDPISGHTALYWYRQSLGQGPEFLIYFQGTGAADDSGLPNDRFFAVRPEGSVSTLKIQRTERGDSAVYLCASSLGTNNEQFFGPGTRLTVL.

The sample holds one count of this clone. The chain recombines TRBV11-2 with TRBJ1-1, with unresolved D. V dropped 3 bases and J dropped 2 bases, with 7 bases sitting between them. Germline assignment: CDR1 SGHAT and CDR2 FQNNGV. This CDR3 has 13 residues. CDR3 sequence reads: CASSFQTNTEAFF. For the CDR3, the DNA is TGTGCCAGCAGCTTTCAGACAAACACTGAAGCTTTCTTT.

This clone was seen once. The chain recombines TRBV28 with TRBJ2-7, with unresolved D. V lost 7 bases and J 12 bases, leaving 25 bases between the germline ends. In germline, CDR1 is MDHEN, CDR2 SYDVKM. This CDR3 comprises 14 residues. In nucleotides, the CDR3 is TGTGCCAGCAATTCCGACGGAGAGTCTACGAGCACGTACTTC. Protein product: CASNSDGESTSTYF.